Listed here are 32 T cell receptor beta chains from one sample, sequenced in a study of shared clonotypes between healthy human individuals (dated by TCRdb to about 2020). CD8 naive samples were CD45RO-negative cells positively selected for CCR7, giving a CD45RA+CCR7+ population that excluded TemRA cells. Receptors were amplified or captured by the immunoSEQ multiplex PCR assay. Here the immuneACCESS table is served through TCRdb, limited to in-frame sequences with V and J called. Missing clones are a known gap in these copies; in checked studies unresolved V genes cover under half, and the rest lacks a known reason. The sample includes 660,000 or so clones, with about 95% observed a single time. Of the sample, 0.11% falls within the top ten clones. The sequenced material came from naive CD8+ T cells sorted from blood. The label giving this sample's cell subset or site can be read as: CD45RA+CCR7+. Source of these receptors: a young woman in good health.

The chain combines TRBV4-1 with TRBJ2-3, with 7 nucleotides matching TRBD2. From germline, CDR1 is MGHRA and CDR2 YSYEKL. The V and J ends lost 4 bases and 6 bases, in that order; junction bases with no gene match: 13. This CDR3 has 16 residues. The CDR3 protein is CASSPILYAGVDTQYF. The CDR3 coding sequence is TGCGCCAGCAGCCCGATCCTCTATGCGGGGGTGGATACGCAGTATTTT.

This rearrangement joins TRBV27 to TRBJ2-7; D gene uncertain. Between the trimmed V and J ends, which lost 1 base and 7 bases, there was a span of 11 bases. CDR1 is MNHEY, CDR2 SMNVEV, per germline (reference sequence). The CDR3 runs 13 residues. CDR3 sequence (DNA): TGTGCCAGCAGTTTATTAGCAGCAAGGGAGCAGTACTTC. Protein product: CASSLLAAREQYF.

The chain recombines TRBV4-1 with TRBJ2-3; no reliable D call. The CDR3 covers 15 residues. From germline, CDR1 is MGHRA and CDR2 YSYEKL. Deletions cut 1 base from V and 4 bases from J, with 12 bases between. The CDR3: CASSQGLPPADTQYF. The CDR3 nucleotides are TGCGCCAGCAGCCAAGGACTCCCGCCAGCAGATACGCAGTATTTT.

The V call is TRBV21-1, the J call TRBJ1-4; the table's D call, TRBD1, was not checked against the DNA. TRBV21-1 counts as a pseudogene. This CDR3 comprises 12 residues. Here the CDR3 DNA reads TGTGCCAGCGACACAACGAATGAAAAACTGTTTTTT. Protein product: CASDTTNEKLFF.

This chain links TRBV5-4 with TRBJ1-2; weak D call: TRBD1 (5 bases). Germline V CDR1 and CDR2: SGHNT, YYREEE (reference sequence). V lost 4 bases to trimming and J lost 4 bases, with 11 bases between them. The CDR3 is 13 residues long. The CDR3 coding sequence is TGTGCCAGCAGCCCTGGGACGGTCTATGGCTACACCTTC. Residues: CASSPGTVYGYTF.

This clone was observed a single time. The chain carries TRBV19 and TRBJ1-5; D gene ambiguous. The CDR3 is made up of 16 amino acids. V was cut by 3 bases and J by 0 bases, with 12 bases left in between. Germline loops: CDR1 LNHDA, CDR2 SQIVND (reference sequence). The CDR3 bases are TGTGCCAGTAGTATTGCCAGCGGCTATAGCAATCAGCCCCAGCATTTT. Protein: CASSIASGYSNQPQHF.

The V call is TRBV7-6, the J call TRBJ2-2; 8 bases map to TRBD2. In germline, CDR1 is SGHVS, CDR2 FNYEAQ. The CDR3 covers 15 residues. V was pared by 8 bases and J by 6 bases, with 11 bases of the junction left unmatched. Here the CDR3 reads CASFGGLAGAGELFF. The CDR3 DNA reads as TGTGCCAGCTTTGGAGGGCTAGCGGGTGCCGGGGAGCTGTTTTTT. The complete variable domain, with remaining parts taken from reference TRBV7-6 and TRBJ2-2, reads GAGVSQSPRYKVTKRGQDVALRCDPISGHVSLYWYRQALGQGPEFLTYFNYEAQQDKSGLPNDRFSAERPEGSISTLTIQRTEQRDSAMYRCASFGGLAGAGELFFGEGSRLTVL.

Concerning this clone: Other DNA sequences within the sample encode an identical CDR3. V is TRBV28 and J is TRBJ1-5; D ambiguous. Deletions cut 2 bases from V and 4 bases from J, with 0 bases between. The CDR3 consists of 11 residues. Germline CDR1 is MDHEN and CDR2 is SYDVKM. The CDR3 bases are TGTGCCAGCAGTTTAAATCAGCCCCAGCATTTT. Translation gives CASSLNQPQHF.

The V and J genes are TRBV18 and TRBJ2-5; 10 bases are shared with TRBD2. Per germline, CDR1 KGHSH and CDR2 LQKENI. The CDR3 totals 15 residues. Trimming at V came to 3 bases and at J to 7 bases, leaving 8 bases not matched to a gene. The CDR3 loop reads CASSPGTSDPWTQYF. CDR3 in DNA: TGTGCCAGCTCACCCGGGACTAGCGACCCTTGGACCCAGTACTTC.

The genes are TRBV19 and TRBJ2-7, with a weak D call TRBD2 (6 bases). The ends were cut back, 5 bases at V and 2 bases at J, with 13 bases in the middle. Germline assignment: CDR1 LNHDA and CDR2 SQIVND (reference sequence). The CDR3 has 14 residues. CDR3 amino acids: CASSPAGNTYEQYF. Here the CDR3 DNA reads TGTGCCAGTAGTCCGGCGGGAAACACCTACGAGCAGTACTTC.

V usage is TRBV7-3 and J usage is TRBJ1-5, with D unclear. The germline gives CDR1 SGHTA, CDR2 FQGTGA. V was cut by 1 base and J by 4 bases, with 5 bases left in between. The CDR3 extends over 13 amino acids. The DNA of the CDR3 is TGTGCCAGCAGCTTAAATAGTAATCAGCCCCAGCATTTT. Residues: CASSLNSNQPQHF.

The chain joins TRBV11-1 to TRBJ1-1; 10 bases line up with TRBD1. J lost 1 base, V lost 5 bases, and 7 bases had no gene match. The length of the CDR3 is 16 residues. The germline gives CDR1 SGHAT, CDR2 FQDESV (reference sequence). CDR3 coding DNA: TGTGCCAGCAGCCCGGGGGACAGGGGAAGGAACACTGAAGCTTTCTTT. Its protein product is CASSPGDRGRNTEAFF.

J is TRBJ1-5 and V is TRBV28; TRBD1 might be the D (6 bases). The germline CDR1 and CDR2 sequences are MDHEN and SYDVKM. The CDR3 has 18 amino acids. Trimming removed 6 bases from V and 0 bases from J, with 21 bases in between. CDR3 region: CASSPAGAVPYSNQPQHF. As DNA, the CDR3 is TGTGCCAGCAGCCCAGCGGGGGCAGTTCCGTATAGCAATCAGCCCCAGCATTTT.

CDR3 sequence (DNA): TGTGCCAGTAGTACCGGGACTAGGGCCAATGAGCAGTTCTTC. The encoded protein is CASSTGTRANEQFF. The chain combines TRBV19 with TRBJ2-1; 8 nucleotides line up with TRBD2. Germline trimming cut 4 bases from V and 6 bases from J; bases unmatched to any gene: 5. In germline, CDR1 is LNHDA, CDR2 SQIVND (reference sequence). CDR3 size: 14 residues.

CDR3 sequence (DNA): TGTGCCGCGACTGGGGGGGATGGCTACACCTTC. Protein product: CAATGGDGYTF. The V and J genes are TRBV19 and TRBJ1-2; tentative D call: TRBD1 (5 bases). The germline CDR1 and CDR2 sequences are LNHDA and SQIVND (reference sequence). This CDR3 is built from 11 residues. Trimming shortened V by 11 bases and J by 6 bases, and 13 bases separated the two germline ends.

The rearrangement uses TRBV19 and TRBJ2-1; TRBD2 matches 9 bases. CDR1 is LNHDA and CDR2 is SQIVND in the germline V gene (reference sequence). J lost 7 bases, V lost 3 bases, and 7 bases had no gene match. This CDR3 region has 15 residues. The CDR3 reads CASSMGTSSVNEQFF. CDR3 in DNA: TGTGCCAGTAGTATGGGGACTAGCAGTGTGAATGAGCAGTTCTTC.

The rearrangement joins TRBV11-2 to TRBJ1-1, with D possibly TRBD1 on 5 matching bases. The CDR3 extends over 13 amino acids. Trimming cost V 6 bases and J 1 base, with 9 bases left between them. Germline V gives CDR1 SGHAT, CDR2 FQNNGV. The CDR3 sequence: CASSRDGNTEAFF. As DNA, the CDR3 is TGTGCCAGCAGTAGGGACGGGAACACTGAAGCTTTCTTT.

The V call is TRBV7-9, the J call TRBJ2-1, with D unresolved. Germline values: CDR1 SEHNR, CDR2 FQNEAQ (reference sequence). The CDR3 has 9 residues. V dropped 10 bases and J dropped 9 bases, with 7 bases sitting between them. The CDR3 sequence is CATPGEQFF. As DNA, the CDR3 is TGTGCCACCCCCGGTGAGCAGTTCTTC.

J is TRBJ2-7 and V is TRBV5-5; D is perhaps TRBD1 (6 bases). V dropped 0 bases and J dropped 4 bases, with 20 bases sitting between them. This CDR3 is 17 amino acids long. The germline gives CDR1 SGHKS, CDR2 YYEKEE (reference sequence). The CDR3 loop is CASSLELLAGGIYEQYF. CDR3 sequence (DNA): TGTGCCAGCAGCTTGGAACTCCTGGCTGGGGGCATATACGAGCAGTACTTC. Filled out from reference TRBV5-5 and TRBJ2-7, the complete variable domain reads DAGVTQSPTHLIKTRGQQVTLRCSPISGHKSVSWYQQVLGQGPQFIFQYYEKEERGRGNFPDRFSARQFPNYSSELNVNALLLGDSALYLCASSLELLAGGIYEQYFGPGTRLTVT.

The chain carries TRBV4-1 and TRBJ1-2; the match to TRBD1 covers 7 bases. There are 15 residues in the CDR3. The V gene end was trimmed by 3 bases and the J gene end by 8 bases; junction bases not matched to a gene: 12. Germline V gene sequence: CDR1 MGHRA, CDR2 YSYEKL. CDR3 sequence reads: CASSQDTTGYWGYTF. The CDR3 region has the DNA TGCGCCAGCAGCCAGGACACGACAGGGTATTGGGGCTACACCTTC.

The chain recombines TRBV28 with TRBJ2-2; D is unresolved. V lost 4 bases to trimming and J lost 1 base, with 16 bases between them. Germline assignment: CDR1 MDHEN and CDR2 SYDVKM. There are 17 residues in the CDR3. CDR3 region: CASSSLRILENTGELFF. Here the CDR3 DNA reads TGTGCCAGCAGTTCTCTTAGGATTTTGGAGAACACCGGGGAGCTGTTTTTT.

The rearrangement links TRBV5-6 to TRBJ2-5; D possibly corresponds to TRBD2 (6 bases). CDR1 is SGHDT, CDR2 YYEEEE, per germline. Trimming removed 1 base at V and 11 bases at J, with 12 bases between. The CDR3 runs to 12 residues. The CDR3: CASSLRRGEQYF. DNA for the CDR3: TGTGCCAGCAGCTTGAGGAGGGGAGAGCAGTACTTC.

The rearrangement joins TRBV7-9 to TRBJ2-1; D tentatively fits TRBD1 or TRBD2 (5 bases each). The CDR3 totals 15 residues. Trimming stripped 5 bases from V and 8 bases from J, with 19 bases between. Germline V gives CDR1 SEHNR, CDR2 FQNEAQ (reference sequence). This chain's CDR3 is CASSGGRYPVYEQFF. The CDR3 region has the DNA TGTGCCAGCAGCGGGGGACGGTATCCTGTTTATGAGCAGTTCTTC.

The rearrangement links TRBV29-1 to TRBJ2-1, with D perhaps matching TRBD1 (6 bases). The CDR3 has 11 residues. Germline V gives CDR1 SQVTM, CDR2 ANQGSEA. CDR3 nucleotides: TGCAGTACCAGGGGCTGGAATGAGCAGTTCTTC. As protein: CSTRGWNEQFF.

This chain uses TRBV5-6 with TRBJ2-3; 10 bases are a match to TRBD2. Germline V lookup: CDR1 SGHDT, CDR2 YYEEEE. The CDR3 spans 17 residues. V trimming: 0 bases; J trimming: 4 bases; junction bases outside the gene matches: 8. The CDR3 reads CASSLESSGSQADTQYF. The DNA for the CDR3 is TGTGCCAGCAGCTTGGAATCTAGCGGGAGTCAGGCAGATACGCAGTATTTT.

For this clone: Other DNA sequences of this sample code for an identical CDR3. This chain uses TRBV27 with TRBJ2-1; D gene ambiguous. Germline V lookup: CDR1 MNHEY, CDR2 SMNVEV (reference sequence). V was clipped by 2 bases and J by 6 bases, with 8 bases between them. CDR3 length: 13 amino acids. The CDR3 reads CASSLSGVNEQFF. CDR3 nucleotides: TGTGCCAGCAGTTTAAGTGGTGTCAATGAGCAGTTCTTC.

The chain carries TRBV6-5 and TRBJ2-1; 13 nucleotides line up with TRBD2. CDR3 length equals 15 residues. V shed 3 bases, J shed 5 bases, and the junction held 1 base outside the gene matches. The germline CDR1 and CDR2 sequences are MNHEY and SVGAGI. The CDR3: CASSYGTSGDNEQFF. The CDR3 DNA sequence: TGTGCCAGCAGTTATGGGACTAGCGGGGACAATGAGCAGTTCTTC.

This CDR3 is CSVSPDRTNTGELFF. The CDR3 DNA reads as TGCAGCGTATCCCCGGACAGAACGAACACCGGGGAGCTGTTTTTT. The genes are TRBV29-1 and TRBJ2-2, with a tentative D call TRBD1 (6 bases). Germline V gene lookup returns CDR1 SQVTM and CDR2 ANQGSEA. CDR3 size: 15 residues. With 6 bases removed from V and 0 bases from J, the gap between germline ends came to 14 bases.

This clone was recorded a few times. The J gene is TRBJ2-7, the V gene TRBV10-1; 7 bases match TRBD2. CDR1 and CDR2 from the germline V gene are WNHNN and SYGVQD (reference sequence). This CDR3 is built from 16 residues. With 0 bases clipped from V and 2 bases from J, the junction kept 7 bases outside the gene matches. The CDR3: CASSESAREDPYEQYF. CDR3 bases: TGCGCCAGCAGTGAGTCGGCCCGGGAGGACCCCTACGAGCAGTACTTC.

This sequence joins TRBV27 and TRBJ2-7; 9 bases map to TRBD1. CDR1 MNHEY and CDR2 SMNVEV come from the germline V gene (reference sequence). The CDR3 has 15 residues. The V segment lost 4 bases and the J segment 4 bases; nucleotides outside the gene matches: 8. CDR3 sequence reads: CASSWTGTGRYEQYF. In DNA, the CDR3 is TGTGCCAGCAGTTGGACCGGGACAGGGAGGTACGAGCAGTACTTC.

This chain connects TRBV29-1 to TRBJ2-5; tentative D call: TRBD1 (7 bases). Per germline, CDR1 SQVTM and CDR2 ANQGSEA. Trimming removed 6 bases from V and 1 base from J, with 15 bases in between. The CDR3 is 14 amino acids. The CDR3 sequence is CSVGGQQGQETQYF. The CDR3 bases are TGCAGCGTCGGGGGACAGCAGGGCCAAGAGACCCAGTACTTC. The full variable domain, rest sourced from reference TRBV29-1 and TRBJ2-5, is SAVISQKPSRDICQRGTSLTIQCQVDSQVTMMFWYRQQPGQSLTLIATANQGSEATYESGFVIDKFPISRPNLTFSTLTVSNMSPEDSSIYLCSVGGQQGQETQYFGPGTRLLVL.

CDR3 protein: CASSGGQGPYEQYF. Written as DNA, the CDR3 is TGTGCCAGTAGTGGCGGACAGGGACCCTACGAGCAGTACTTC. This chain links TRBV19 with TRBJ2-7, with TRBD1 matching 8 bases. The germline gives CDR1 LNHDA, CDR2 SQIVND (reference sequence). CDR3 size: 14 residues. Losses at the gene ends were 5 bases for V and 2 bases for J; bases not matched to a gene: 5.